This is a list of T cell receptor beta chains from one sample in a study of cytotoxic CD8 clonotypes in ibrutinib-treated CLL. Produced via immunoSEQ multiplex PCR; TCRdb's table is partial and in-frame only. The sample lists hundreds of thousands of clones, 75% to 80% occurring once. The sample consisted of PBMCs, taken after 12 months of ibrutinib treatment. All receptors come from a human donor with chronic lymphocytic leukemia. The CDR3 runs from the conserved cysteine through the conserved F or W. D genes are given only for firm matches. Not every row has a clone size; where given, it reads once, few, many or a size class.

TRBD1	NA	TRBJ2-2	TRBV18	TGTGCCAGCTCAGGACAGGGGGCGAACACCGGGGAGCTGTTTTTT	CASSGQGANTGELFF
NA	once	TRBJ1-2	TRBV30	TGTGCCTGGAGTGATAATCCACGCGGCTATGGCTACACCTTC	CAWSDNPRGYGYTF
NA	NA	TRBJ1-1	TRBV11-2	TGTGCCAGCAGCTCGCTTTGGGGGGTAGGCACTGAAGCTTTCTTT	CASSSLWGVGTEAFF
NA	NA	TRBJ2-7	TRBV18	TGTGCCAGCTCACCCAACCGAGGACTGGGGGCCTACGAGCAGTACTTC	CASSPNRGLGAYEQYF
TRBD1	NA	TRBJ2-7	TRBV28	TGTGCCAGCAGTACCTGGACAGGGGTCGCCCACGAGCAGTACTTC	CASSTWTGVAHEQYF
NA	NA	TRBJ1-4	TRBV2	TGTGCCAGCAGGCCGCAGGGTGTAACTAATGAAAAACTGTTTTTT	CASRPQGVTNEKLFF
NA	few	TRBJ2-7	TRBV4-1	TGCGCCAGCAGCCAGGCAACAGTCAGCTACGAGCAGTACTTC	CASSQATVSYEQYF
NA	many	TRBJ1-5	TRBV18	TGTGCCAGCTCACGATATCTGACAGACAATAGCAATCAGCCCCAGCATTTT	CASSRYLTDNSNQPQHF
NA	few	TRBJ2-7	TRBV11-2	TGTGCCAGCGGGACCGCTGACTACGAGCAGTACTTC	CASGTADYEQYF
TRBD1	NA	TRBJ1-4	TRBV27	TGTGCCAGCGGGCCTACGTCAGACAGGGCCGAAAAACTGTTTTTT	CASGPTSDRAEKLFF
TRBD1	NA	TRBJ1-2	TRBV19	TGTGCCAGTAGTATATCAAGGACAGGGGCGAACTATGGCTACACCTTC	CASSISRTGANYGYTF
TRBD2	NA	TRBJ2-7	TRBV2	TGTGCCTCCGGGAGGGAGACCTCCTACGAGCAGTACTTC	CASGRETSYEQYF
NA	NA	TRBJ1-3	TRBV28	TGTGCCAGCAGAACAAGAACGGGAAACACCATATATTTT	CASRTRTGNTIYF
NA	NA	TRBJ1-1	TRBV10-3	TGTGCCATCAGTGGACGATTACAGTTGAACACTGAAGCTTTCTTT	CAISGRLQLNTEAFF
NA	NA	TRBJ2-7	TRBV10-3	TGTGCCATCAGTGGTGAAGGGCACGAGCAGTACTTC	CAISGEGHEQYF
NA	NA	TRBJ2-3	TRBV6-6	TGTGCCAGCAGTTTCAGGGCCCCGGGAGATACGCAGTATTTT	CASSFRAPGDTQYF
TRBD1	NA	TRBJ2-5	TRBV5-5	TGTGCCAGCAGCTTGGAGGTCAGGGGGGAGACCCAGTACTTC	CASSLEVRGETQYF
NA	NA	TRBJ1-2	TRBV6-5	TGTGCCAGCAGCCGAACAGGGTTCTATGGCTACACCTTC	CASSRTGFYGYTF
TRBD1	NA	TRBJ2-1	TRBV10-3	TGTGCCATCAGTTCCACCGGGACAGGGGCCTACAATGAGCAGTTCTTC	CAISSTGTGAYNEQFF
TRBD2	NA	TRBJ2-3	TRBV11-2	TGTGCCAGCAGCAGACAACTAGCGGGTTCACCGGTAGATACGCAGTATTTT	CASSRQLAGSPVDTQYF
NA	NA	TRBJ2-2	TRBV6-5	TGTGCCAGCAGTTACTCGATGGCAGTCAACACCGGGGAGCTGTTTTTT	CASSYSMAVNTGELFF
NA	NA	TRBJ1-5	TRBV6-6	TGTGCCAGCAGTTCTAGGCCGGGGTCGGGGCAGCCCCAGCATTTT	CASSSRPGSGQPQHF
NA	NA	TRBJ2-6	TRBV10-3	TGTGCCATCAGTGAAAGGACCGCTGGGGCCAACGTCCTGACTTTC	CAISERTAGANVLTF
NA	once	TRBJ1-5	TRBV7-9	TGTGCCAGCAGCTTAGGGACAGTTTCTAACCAGCATTTT	CASSLGTVSNQHF
NA	NA	TRBJ2-1	TRBV28	TGTGCCAGCAGTTTAGGTACTGTCAATGAGCAGTTCTTC	CASSLGTVNEQFF
TRBD1	NA	TRBJ1-2	TRBV6-1	TGTGCCAGCAGCCGGGACAGAGATAACTATGGCTACACCTTC	CASSRDRDNYGYTF
NA	NA	TRBJ1-4	TRBV28	TGTGCCAGCAGTTTTGTCCGGGGGGGACTTAATGAAAAACTGTTTTTT	CASSFVRGGLNEKLFF
TRBD1	NA	TRBJ2-7	TRBV5-1	TGCGCCAGCAGCCCGGGACAGTCTCCCTACGAGCAGTACTTC	CASSPGQSPYEQYF
TRBD1	NA	TRBJ1-2	TRBV5-1	TGCGCCAGCAGCTTGGGGGACAGGGCATATGGCTACACCTTC	CASSLGDRAYGYTF
TRBD2	NA	TRBJ2-2	TRBV19	TGTGCCAGTAGCGGGGGTCCGGGACTAGAGAACACCGGGGAGCTGTTTTTT	CASSGGPGLENTGELFF
NA	once	TRBJ1-5	TRBV27	TGTGCCAGCAGTTTCGGCAGGGTGGGTCAGCCCCAGCATTTT	CASSFGRVGQPQHF
NA	NA	TRBJ2-2	TRBV5-1	TGCGCCAGCAGCTTGGTTTTGTACGAGGGCGGGGAGCTGTTTTTT	CASSLVLYEGGELFF
NA	NA	TRBJ1-1	TRBV10-3	TGTGCCACCCCCGGTGACGGGGGCGATGTAGAAGCTTTCTTT	CATPGDGGDVEAFF
NA	once	TRBJ2-1	TRBV18	TGTGCCAGCTCACCAATCGGCAATGAGCAGTTCTTC	CASSPIGNEQFF
NA	NA	TRBJ2-2	TRBV1	NA	CTSSQDVGQGAGELFF
NA	NA	TRBJ1-1	TRBV1	TGCACCAGCAGCCAAGATGTTAGGGGGGCTGAAGCTTTCTTT	CTSSQDVRGAEAFF
TRBD1	medium-sized	TRBJ1-2	TRBV28	TGTGCCAGCAGGGGTAGGACAGGGGGCGGTGGTGGCTACACCTTC	CASRGRTGGGGGYTF
TRBD2	NA	TRBJ2-3	TRBV19	TGTGCCAGTGAGCGGGCTAGCGGTAGCACAGATACGCAGTATTTT	CASERASGSTDTQYF
NA	once	TRBJ1-6	TRBV9	TGTGCCAGCAGCGGGTTACAGGGTAATTCACCCCTCCACTTT	CASSGLQGNSPLHF
TRBD2	NA	TRBJ2-1	TRBV28	TGTGCCAGCAGTTTAAAGGCGGGAGGGCATAGGGGGCAGTTCTTC	CASSLKAGGHRGQFF
NA	NA	TRBJ1-2	TRBV7-9	TGTGCCAGCAGCTTTGGGACGTTCTATGGCTACACCTTC	CASSFGTFYGYTF
NA	few	TRBJ2-5	TRBV4-1	TGCGCCAGCAGCCAAGAAGGGACTGTAGAGACCCAGTACTTC	CASSQEGTVETQYF
NA	NA	TRBJ1-1	TRBV7-9	TGTGCCAGCAGCTTGCGGGGAGCGGGGACTGAAGCTTTCTTT	CASSLRGAGTEAFF
NA	NA	TRBJ2-7	TRBV11-3	TGTGCCAGCAGCCCCCGCTCCGGGGCCTACGAGCAGTACTTC	CASSPRSGAYEQYF
NA	NA	TRBJ2-5	TRBV7-9	TGTGCCAGCAGCCCCGTGGGTTCCTCGGAGACCCAGTACTTC	CASSPVGSSETQYF
TRBD2	NA	TRBJ2-5	TRBV2	TGTGGCGCCCGGGGGGTTTACGGGGCCCAGTACTTC	CGARGVYGAQYF
NA	NA	TRBJ2-1	TRBV10-3	TGTGCCATCAGGGGTGCGGGCCCCTACAATGAGCAGTTCTTC	CAIRGAGPYNEQFF
NA	NA	TRBJ1-5	TRBV19	TGTGCCAGTAGTATTATGCGAACAGCTTATAGCAATCAGCCCCAGCATTTT	CASSIMRTAYSNQPQHF
TRBD2	NA	TRBJ2-7	TRBV13	TGTGCCAGCAGCTTAAACTCATTTGAGCGGGGGTCCTACGAGCAGTACTTC	CASSLNSFERGSYEQYF
NA	few	TRBJ1-1	TRBV7-9	TGTGCCAGCAGCGCACAGGGATTGGACACTGAAGCTTTCTTT	CASSAQGLDTEAFF
NA	many	TRBJ2-7	TRBV6-6	TGTGCCAGCAGTATGGGGGATTACGAGCAGTACTTC	CASSMGDYEQYF
NA	NA	TRBJ2-7	TRBV27	TGTGCCAGCAGTTTAATCCCAGGGGACGGTCTCAACGAGCAGTACTTC	CASSLIPGDGLNEQYF
NA	NA	TRBJ2-7	TRBV2	TGTGCCAGCAGTGAAGCTGAGGACCGAATTTACGAGCAGTACTTC	CASSEAEDRIYEQYF
NA	NA	TRBJ1-1	TRBV27	TGTGCCAGCAGTTTATTGGGGACAACTTTCGCTGAAGCTTTCTTT	CASSLLGTTFAEAFF
NA	NA	TRBJ2-7	TRBV5-8	TGTGCCAGCAGCTTGGGGAGGACAGAAGCCCCCTACGAGCAGTACTTC	CASSLGRTEAPYEQYF
NA	once	TRBJ2-5	TRBV5-6	TGTGCCAGCAGCTTGGGCCCGGGTGAAGAGACCCAGTACTTC	CASSLGPGEETQYF
TRBD2	NA	TRBJ2-7	TRBV4-1	TGCGCCAGCAGCCATAACGGACTAGCGGGAAACTACGAGCAGTACTTC	CASSHNGLAGNYEQYF
NA	NA	TRBJ2-7	TRBV19	TGTGCCAGTAGTATAGGGGGCTACCCACGCGAGCAGTACTTC	CASSIGGYPREQYF
NA	NA	TRBJ1-6	TRBV6-5	TGTGCCAGCAACGAGCGTTATAATTCACCCCTCCACTTT	CASNERYNSPLHF